This is a list of T cell receptor beta chains from one sample in a study of blood T cell repertoires in COVID-19. Assay used: immunoSEQ multiplex PCR; TCRdb lists only in-frame clones, some missing. This sample has fewer than 70,000 clones, with under 85% found just once. The specimen sequenced was peripheral blood. The receptors were sampled from a man between 60 and 75 years old with acute or convalescent COVID-19. The CDR3 runs from the conserved cysteine through the conserved F or W. Each record gives: V gene, J gene, D gene, clone size, CDR3 DNA, CDR3 protein. D genes are given only for firm matches. Clone size is given for some rows only: seen once, a few or many times, or a class if the clone is expanded.

V gene: TRBV30; J gene: TRBJ1-4; D gene: TRBD1; clone size: .; CDR3 DNA: TGTGCCTGGACCAGGGGGCGAGAAAAACTGTTTTTT; CDR3 protein: CAWTRGREKLFF
V gene: TRBV5-1; J gene: TRBJ2-5; D gene: .; clone size: .; CDR3 DNA: TGCGCCAGCAGCTTAGCCCAAGAGACCCAGTACTTC; CDR3 protein: CASSLAQETQYF
V gene: TRBV6-5; J gene: TRBJ2-1; D gene: .; clone size: .; CDR3 DNA: TGTGCCAGCAGTTATATCCAGACAGCTGGCAATGAGCAGTTCTTC; CDR3 protein: CASSYIQTAGNEQFF
V gene: TRBV18; J gene: TRBJ1-2; D gene: TRBD1; clone size: .; CDR3 DNA: TGTGCCAGCTCACCGCCGGACAGGGCCTATGGCTACACCTTC; CDR3 protein: CASSPPDRAYGYTF
V gene: TRBV14; J gene: TRBJ1-6; D gene: .; clone size: .; CDR3 DNA: TGTGCCAGCAGCCAAGCCGGGAGCTCCTATAATTCACCCCTCCACTTT; CDR3 protein: CASSQAGSSYNSPLHF
V gene: TRBV27; J gene: TRBJ1-2; D gene: TRBD1; clone size: .; CDR3 DNA: TGTGCCAGCAGGGGACAGGGCCGACCCTACTACACCTTC; CDR3 protein: CASRGQGRPYYTF
V gene: TRBV7-9; J gene: TRBJ1-2; D gene: TRBD1; clone size: few; CDR3 DNA: TGTGCCAGCAGCCGACAGGGGGGTGGCTATGGCTACACCTTC; CDR3 protein: CASSRQGGGYGYTF
V gene: TRBV9; J gene: TRBJ2-1; D gene: TRBD1; clone size: .; CDR3 DNA: TGTGCCAGCAACAGGGGGCAGGGGAGCTCCTACAATGAGCAGTTCTTC; CDR3 protein: CASNRGQGSSYNEQFF
V gene: TRBV6-5; J gene: TRBJ1-2; D gene: .; clone size: .; CDR3 DNA: TGTGCCAGTACAAATACTAACTATGGCTACACCTTC; CDR3 protein: CASTNTNYGYTF
V gene: TRBV29-1; J gene: TRBJ1-1; D gene: .; clone size: .; CDR3 DNA: TGCAGCGTTTCGGGACACAAGAACACTGAAGCTTTCTTT; CDR3 protein: CSVSGHKNTEAFF
V gene: TRBV7-2; J gene: TRBJ2-1; D gene: .; clone size: .; CDR3 DNA: TGTGCCAGCAGCTTGTCTTCAGGCGGGGAGCAGTTCTTC; CDR3 protein: CASSLSSGGEQFF
V gene: TRBV7-8; J gene: TRBJ1-1; D gene: .; clone size: .; CDR3 DNA: TGTGCCAGCAGCATAAACAGGGCCACTGAAGCTTTCTTT; CDR3 protein: CASSINRATEAFF
V gene: TRBV5-4; J gene: TRBJ2-4; D gene: .; clone size: .; CDR3 DNA: TGTGCCAGCAGTCCCGGGTTGTGGGACATTCAGTACTTC; CDR3 protein: CASSPGLWDIQYF
V gene: TRBV15; J gene: TRBJ1-5; D gene: TRBD1; clone size: .; CDR3 DNA: TGTGCCACCAGCAGAGAGACAGGGGGCAGCAATCAGCCCCAGCATTTT; CDR3 protein: CATSRETGGSNQPQHF